Included here is one T cell receptor (beta chain) sequence, with context. Its antigen is still unknown. The CDR3 is 13 amino acids. Germline assignment: CDR1 MNHEY and CDR2 SVGAGI. V was trimmed by 7 bases and J by 7 bases, leaving 14 bases between them. The protocol was immunoSEQ multiplex PCR, while the TCRdb copy is restricted to in-frame clones and leaves out a portion. The sample shows about 80,000 clones, around 93% of them seen only once. This entry comes from a study of T cell responses to AZD1222 COVID-19 vaccine. Broader study findings: Two doses of AZD1222 preceded a rise in Spike-specific TCR breadth and depth. Clonal diversity may have been underestimated in mostly white British donors. Baseline serostatus was positive in only 5 to 7 AZD1222 recipients.

This receptor was taken from an adult who received the AZD1222 COVID-19 vaccine. The chain has TRBV6-5 and TRBJ2-1, with D possibly TRBD2 on 5 matching bases. This sample comprised peripheral blood, obtained 28 days after the second AZD1222 dose. CDR3: CASTELLVNEQFF. CDR3 bases: TGTGCCAGCACCGAGTTACTAGTTAATGAGCAGTTCTTC.